A single TCR beta chain is shown here with its context. Its antigen is unidentified. J lost 7 bases, V lost 1 base, and 8 bases had no gene match. The CDR3 length is 17 residues. Germline lookup yields CDR1 MNHEY and CDR2 SMNVEV (reference sequence). The table came from immunoSEQ multiplex PCR; TCRdb's copy has only in-frame clones and leaves some out. The sample carries roughly 230,000 clones, about 92% recorded once. The data were taken from a study of cytomegalovirus exposure and HLA in healthy donors. Whole-study context: A subsequent analysis reported that the 120 validation repertoires were produced on the same platform that had also been used for the roughly 700 first-cohort repertoires.

Study-wide findings and caveats: The classifier reportedly diagnosed cytomegalovirus status with high sensitivity and specificity.

Sequencing input: PBMCs. The gene calls are TRBV27 and TRBJ2-1, with 12 bases aligning to TRBD2. The TCR originated in a woman in her 30s in good health and CMV-seronegative. The CDR3 loop is CASSLFLAGGRRNEQFF. In nucleotides, the CDR3 is TGTGCCAGCAGTTTATTCCTAGCGGGAGGGAGGCGAAATGAGCAGTTCTTC.